This T cell receptor beta chain originates from a study of PD-1 blockade in classical Hodgkin lymphoma. Overall study: Every 2 weeks, patients got 3 mg/kg intravenous nivolumab.

Noted time point: cycle 4 day 1 (C4D1), after 6 weeks of nivolumab. Relapses following autologous stem cell transplantation were seen in all patients, with brentuximab vedotin exposure varying. Trimming took 0 bases from V and 4 from J; bases not matched to a gene: 12. The CDR3 runs 18 residues. CDR1 is SGHKS and CDR2 is YYEKEE in the germline V gene (reference sequence). TCRdb keeps only in-frame clones here, not all; method: immunoSEQ multiplex PCR. The table shows about 31,000 clones, with about 80% occurring only once. The material sequenced was peripheral blood mononuclear cells (PBMCs), taken before the fourth cycle of nivolumab. The receptor was isolated from a human donor with classical Hodgkin lymphoma. The V gene is TRBV5-5, the J gene TRBJ1-2; 10 nucleotides agree with TRBD1. Written as DNA, the CDR3 is TGTGCCAGCAGCTTGGCCATGGGACAGGGGTTAAGAACCTATGGCTACACCTTC. Its protein is CASSLAMGQGLRTYGYTF. The full variable domain, with the rest looked up from reference TRBV5-5 and TRBJ1-2, is DAGVTQSPTHLIKTRGQQVTLRCSPISGHKSVSWYQQVLGQGPQFIFQYYEKEERGRGNFPDRFSARQFPNYSSELNVNALLLGDSALYLCASSLAMGQGLRTYGYTFGSGTRLTVV.